This entry lists 26 T cell receptor beta chains sequenced from one sample in a study of cytomegalovirus exposure and HLA in healthy donors. PCR involved 60 Vbeta and 13 Jbeta primers. Measured with immunoSEQ multiplex PCR; TCRdb has only the in-frame clones, and not every one. The table lists some 150,000 clones, roughly 70% of them singletons. Sequencing input: PBMCs. These receptor sequences come from a woman in her thirties in good health and CMV-seronegative.

The chain carries TRBV12-5 and TRBJ2-3; no clear D. The ends were cut back, 1 base at V and 7 bases at J, with 6 bases in the middle. Germline assignment: CDR1 LGHNT and CDR2 FRNRAP. CDR3 length: 12 residues. Here the CDR3 reads CASGLDENTQYF. In DNA, the CDR3 is TGTGCTAGTGGTTTGGACGAGAATACGCAGTATTTT.

The chain links TRBV13 to TRBJ1-4; 8 nucleotides line up with TRBD1. Germline V gene lookup returns CDR1 PRHDT and CDR2 FYEKMQ (reference sequence). Trimming at V came to 3 bases and at J to 5 bases, leaving 5 bases not matched to a gene. CDR3 length: 15 residues. CDR3 sequence reads: CASSFSGGVNEKLFF. The CDR3 coding sequence is TGTGCCAGCAGCTTCTCAGGGGGCGTAAATGAAAAACTGTTTTTT.

This clone came up a few times. V gene TRBV5-6 combines with J gene TRBJ1-4, with TRBD1 as a possible D gene (6 bases). Germline V gene lookup returns CDR1 SGHDT and CDR2 YYEEEE. Trimming shortened V by 3 bases and J by 6 bases, and 9 bases separated the two germline ends. The CDR3 covers 13 residues. The CDR3 is CASSWTVDEKLFF. The DNA for the CDR3 is TGTGCCAGCAGCTGGACAGTTGATGAAAAACTGTTTTTT.

This chain joins TRBV4-1 and TRBJ1-5; a possible D gene is TRBD1 (5 bases). Trimming pared 2 bases from V and 0 bases from J, leaving 8 bases between. CDR3 length equals 15 residues. Germline V lookup: CDR1 MGHRA, CDR2 YSYEKL. CDR3 DNA sequence: TGCGCCAGCAGCCAAAGGCAGGGTAGCAATCAGCCCCAGCATTTT. Encoded protein: CASSQRQGSNQPQHF.

This clone was found once. This sequence joins TRBV5-1 and TRBJ2-5; D may be TRBD2 (6 bases). The V and J ends lost 2 bases and 5 bases respectively, with 10 bases between them. Germline lookup yields CDR1 SGHRS and CDR2 YFSETQ. The CDR3 loop spans 13 amino acids. The CDR3 nucleotides are TGCGCCAGCAGCTTCAGGGAGGTGGAGACCCAGTACTTC. Translation: CASSFREVETQYF.

J is TRBJ2-2 and V is TRBV6-4, with 8 nucleotides matching TRBD2. This CDR3 spans 14 amino acids. Germline V gene lookup returns CDR1 MRHNA and CDR2 SNTAGT. Unmatched junction bases numbered 2, after V lost 6 bases and J lost 2 bases. CDR3 region: CASSLAGNTGELFF. For the CDR3, the DNA is TGTGCCAGCAGCCTAGCGGGTAACACCGGGGAGCTGTTTTTT.

The CDR3 loop is CATSDPGGAGEKLFF. The CDR3 coding sequence is TGTGCCACCAGCGATCCAGGGGGCGCGGGAGAAAAACTGTTTTTT. The rearrangement uses TRBV15 and TRBJ1-4; 8 positions agree with TRBD1. V was clipped by 5 bases and J by 8 bases; unmatched bases: 10. This CDR3 has 15 residues. In germline, CDR1 is LNHNV, CDR2 YYDKDF (reference sequence).

This rearrangement joins TRBV9 to TRBJ1-6, with 7 positions matching TRBD1. The V segment lost 3 bases and the J segment 10 bases; nucleotides outside the gene matches: 10. From germline, CDR1 is SGDLS and CDR2 YYNGEE. The CDR3 consists of 15 residues. This chain's CDR3 is CASSGPGTVVSPLHF. In DNA, the CDR3 is TGTGCCAGCAGCGGACCAGGGACAGTAGTATCACCCCTCCACTTT.

V gene TRBV29-1 combines with J gene TRBJ1-1; 10 bases match TRBD1. With V trimmed by 7 bases and J by 2 bases, 1 base remained unmatched. The germline CDR1 and CDR2 sequences are SQVTM and ANQGSEA. This CDR3 has 12 residues. CDR3 in DNA: TGCAGCGGGGACAGGGGTAACACTGAAGCTTTCTTT. Amino acids: CSGDRGNTEAFF.

The chain employs TRBV13 and TRBJ1-4; the match to TRBD1 covers 7 bases. The CDR3 length is 15 residues. Losses at the gene ends were 4 bases for V and 6 bases for J; bases not matched to a gene: 8. Germline CDR1 is PRHDT and CDR2 is FYEKMQ (reference sequence). The CDR3 loop is CASSWRQGRDEKLFF. The CDR3 DNA sequence: TGTGCCAGCAGCTGGAGACAGGGCCGGGATGAAAAACTGTTTTTT. Complete variable domain (other parts from reference TRBV13 and TRBJ1-4): AAGVIQSPRHLIKEKRETATLKCYPIPRHDTVYWYQQGPGQDPQFLISFYEKMQSDKGSIPDRFSAQQFSDYHSELNMSSLELGDSALYFCASSWRQGRDEKLFFGSGTQLSVL.

The rearrangement links TRBV27 to TRBJ2-1, with TRBD2 matching over 11 bases. Germline V gene lookup returns CDR1 MNHEY and CDR2 SMNVEV (reference sequence). CDR3 size: 18 residues. V was pared by 5 bases and J by 5 bases, with 14 bases of the junction left unmatched. DNA of the CDR3: TGTGCCAGCAGTCCCCTACCATTACTAGCGGGGGCCCACAATGAGCAGTTCTTC. It yields the protein CASSPLPLLAGAHNEQFF.

The chain joins TRBV6-5 to TRBJ2-5, with 9 bases matching TRBD1. The J call may be faulty, since TRBJ2-7 better matches the DNA end. The CDR3 runs 14 residues. CDR1 is MNHEY and CDR2 is SVGAGI in the germline V gene. CDR3 nucleotide sequence: TGTGCCAGCAGACGGGACAGGGAAGCTTACGAGCAGTACTTC. This translates into CASRRDREAYEQYF.

This clone appeared a single time. V and J are TRBV7-2 and TRBJ1-5, with D unresolved. Germline V gene lookup returns CDR1 SGHTA and CDR2 FQGNSA. V was shortened by 3 bases and J by 5 bases, with 8 bases between the two germline ends. The CDR3 loop spans 13 amino acids. CDR3 nucleotide sequence: TGTGCCAGCAGCTTTGTGTCTGATCAGCCCCAGCATTTT. Translation: CASSFVSDQPQHF. The full variable domain, completed using reference TRBV7-2 and TRBJ1-5, is GAGVSQSPSNKVTEKGKDVELRCDPISGHTALYWYRQSLGQGLEFLIYFQGNSAPDKSGLPSDRFSAERTGGSVSTLTIQRTQQEDSAVYLCASSFVSDQPQHFGDGTRLSIL.

Worth noting for this clone: Other DNA sequences in this specimen translate into the identical CDR3. The rearrangement links TRBV28 to TRBJ1-6; D is unclear. Per germline, CDR1 MDHEN and CDR2 SYDVKM. The length of the CDR3 is 14 residues. Trimming shortened V by 6 bases and J by 0 bases, and 6 bases separated the two germline ends. The CDR3 here is CASSLSSYNSPLHF. Written as DNA, the CDR3 is TGTGCCAGCAGCCTAAGCTCCTATAATTCACCCCTCCACTTT.

The V call is TRBV18, the J call TRBJ1-3, with 7 nucleotides matching TRBD1. Per germline, CDR1 KGHSH and CDR2 LQKENI. The CDR3 contains 14 residues. V shed 3 bases, J shed 4 bases, and the junction held 3 bases outside the gene matches. Here the CDR3 DNA reads TGTGCCAGCTCACCGGACAGGAGGGGAAACACCATATATTTT. Translated: CASSPDRRGNTIYF.

The V call is TRBV13, the J call TRBJ1-1; perhaps TRBD1 as D (6 bases). Per germline, CDR1 PRHDT and CDR2 FYEKMQ (reference sequence). The CDR3 consists of 16 residues. The V gene lost 5 bases and the J gene lost 0 bases, with 16 bases spanning the gap. The CDR3 DNA is TGTGCCAGCAGCCCAACCGGGACACTCATGAACACTGAAGCTTTCTTT. Its translation: CASSPTGTLMNTEAFF.

The rearrangement joins TRBV28 to TRBJ2-5; 7 bases agree with TRBD1. The CDR3 totals 15 residues. V trimming: 5 bases; J trimming: 1 base; junction bases outside the gene matches: 7. The germline gives CDR1 MDHEN, CDR2 SYDVKM. The CDR3 region has the DNA TGTGCCAGCAGTCCAGGGGGAACAGGCCAAGAGACCCAGTACTTC. It translates to CASSPGGTGQETQYF.

The rearrangement joins TRBV18 to TRBJ1-5; TRBD1 agrees at 7 bases. CDR1 is KGHSH, CDR2 LQKENI, per germline. The CDR3 extends over 15 amino acids. V dropped 5 bases and J dropped 4; count of bases not matched to a gene: 8. CDR3 protein: CASSSTQGGNQPQHF. CDR3 bases: TGTGCCAGCTCATCAACCCAGGGGGGAAATCAGCCCCAGCATTTT.

This chain joins TRBV7-2 and TRBJ2-7; the match to TRBD2 covers 9 bases. CDR3 length: 15 amino acids. With V trimmed by 5 bases and J by 2 bases, 7 bases remained unmatched. Germline loops: CDR1 SGHTA, CDR2 FQGNSA. The CDR3 loop reads CASSPRTSAAYEQYF. The CDR3 DNA reads as TGTGCCAGCAGCCCCAGGACTAGCGCGGCCTACGAGCAGTACTTC.

The table lists this clone with a count of one. The genes are TRBV4-1 and TRBJ1-4, with D perhaps TRBD1 (6 bases). V was trimmed by 1 base and J by 8 bases, leaving 11 bases between them. CDR3 length equals 14 residues. CDR1 and CDR2 (germline): MGHRA, YSYEKL. CDR3 nucleotides: TGCGCCAGCAGCCAAGGGAGGACAGACGAAAAACTGTTTTTT. As protein: CASSQGRTDEKLFF.

Only one count was recorded for this clone. V usage is TRBV30 and J usage is TRBJ2-5; D may be TRBD2 (5 bases). The V end lost 0 bases, the J end lost 5 bases, and 10 bases lay between the germline ends. The CDR3 is 13 amino acids. The V gene's germline CDR1 is GTSNPN and CDR2 SVGIG (reference sequence). CDR3 sequence reads: CAWSVRLAETQYF. CDR3 bases: TGTGCCTGGAGTGTTCGGCTAGCTGAGACCCAGTACTTC.

This clone was seen once. The chain is built from TRBV6-1 and TRBJ2-3; TRBD1 aligns across 9 bases. Trimming at V came to 2 bases and at J to 5 bases, leaving 11 bases not matched to a gene. This CDR3 is 17 amino acids long. Germline assignment: CDR1 MNHNS and CDR2 SASEGT. The CDR3 sequence is CASSERGGGQGEDTQYF. CDR3 bases: TGTGCCAGCAGTGAAAGGGGCGGGGGACAGGGAGAAGATACGCAGTATTTT.

The chain has TRBV7-6 and TRBJ2-7; 9 bases align to TRBD2. Trimming at V came to 5 bases and at J to 5 bases, leaving 7 bases not matched to a gene. The germline CDR1 and CDR2 sequences are SGHVS and FNYEAQ. This CDR3 has 14 amino acids. The CDR3 coding sequence is TGTGCCAGCAGCCCCGTAGCGGGAGAGGACGAGCAGTACTTC. It codes for CASSPVAGEDEQYF.

Of note for this clone: The junction differs from germline at one of its ends, possibly a read error. The chain links TRBV7-9 to TRBJ2-7; 8 bases map to TRBD2. The CDR3 consists of 13 residues. From germline, CDR1 is SEHNR and CDR2 FQNEAQ (reference sequence). The CDR3 here is CSSSLTSDYEQYF. DNA of the CDR3: TGTTCCAGCAGCTTGACTAGCGACTACGAGCAGTACTTC.

This sequence joins TRBV28 and TRBJ2-7; D remains ambiguous. The germline CDR1 and CDR2 sequences are MDHEN and SYDVKM. This CDR3 is built from 12 residues. The V and J ends lost 3 bases and 6 bases respectively, with 9 bases between them. CDR3 sequence: CASSFQEVEQYF. The CDR3 nucleotides are TGTGCCAGCAGTTTCCAAGAGGTCGAGCAGTACTTC.

This sequence joins TRBV4-2 and TRBJ1-1, with a weak D call TRBD1 (5 bases). The CDR3 is 14 amino acids. Germline values: CDR1 LGHNA, CDR2 YNFKEQ. Trimming removed 6 bases from V and 5 bases from J, with 16 bases in between. The CDR3 bases are TGTGCCAGCAGTCCCGGGGGGTTGGATACTGAAGCTTTCTTT. Protein: CASSPGGLDTEAFF.